This T cell receptor (beta chain) stems from a study of cytomegalovirus exposure and HLA in healthy donors. Across the whole study: The same platform used for the approximately 670 first-cohort repertoires was also used for the approximately 120 validation repertoires, as a later analysis reported. Findings of the study overall: The investigators catalogued 150 or so TCR beta chains as cytomegalovirus-associated.

Note on this clone: Its matching antigen is unknown.

Per germline, CDR1 SGHKS and CDR2 YYEKEE (reference sequence). V shed 3 bases, J shed 6 bases, and the junction held 13 bases outside the gene matches. This CDR3 is built from 17 residues. Assay used: immunoSEQ multiplex PCR; TCRdb lists only in-frame clones, some missing. The sample records 120,000 to 150,000 clones, around nine tenths being singletons. This clonotype originated in a man younger than 35 in good health and CMV-seropositive. Sequenced material: PBMCs. The chain uses TRBV5-5 and TRBJ2-2, with 8 bases that match TRBD2. The CDR3 DNA is TGTGCCAGCAGCTCCCGCCAGGGACTAGGAGCGGCCGGGGAGCTGTTTTTT. Encoded protein: CASSSRQGLGAAGELFF.